These 4 T cell receptor beta chains share one sample of origin, sequenced in a study of patients and donors after allogeneic stem cell transplantation. TCRdb analysed the RT-PCR reads with MiXCR anew, one entry per CDR3 protein. This sample yields fewer than 12,000 distinct CDR3 sequences, of which roughly a fifth are seen a single time; about 50% belongs to the top ten. The sequenced sample was blood, either unsorted or a sorted T cell fraction (not recorded which). The receptors were sampled from a human donor who was either an allogeneic HSCT recipient or a stem cell or donor lymphocyte infusion donor (not recorded which). It is not recorded whose cells these are; they may come from a transplant donor.

This clonotype appeared a few times. CDR3 loop: CASTLAGRVAGELFF. In DNA form, the CDR3 reads TGCGCCAGCACCCTGGCCGGCCGGGTTGCCGGGGAGCTGTTTTTT. This rearrangement joins TRBV5-1 to TRBJ2-2; D is undetermined. Germline CDR1 reads SGHRS; CDR2 reads YFSETQ. There are 15 residues in the CDR3. The V and J ends lost 6 bases and 6 bases respectively, with 18 bases between them.

In this sample, this clonotype turned up a few times. This chain connects TRBV7-9 to TRBJ1-1; D perhaps matches TRBD1 (6 bases). In germline, CDR1 is SEHNR, CDR2 FQNEAQ (reference sequence). V lost 6 bases, J lost 4 bases, and 12 bases lay in between. This CDR3 spans 13 amino acids. The CDR3: CASRVTGITEAFF. DNA for the CDR3: TGTGCCAGCAGAGTTACAGGGATCACTGAAGCTTTCTTT.

The V and J genes are TRBV30 and TRBJ1-3; D remains unclear. The V end lost 4 bases, the J end lost 5 bases, and 15 bases lay between the germline ends. The CDR3 contains 14 residues. In germline, CDR1 is GTSNPN, CDR2 SVGIG (reference sequence). CDR3: CAWNPSLVRNTIYF. The CDR3, as DNA: TGTGCCTGGAATCCCTCTCTGGTTAGAAACACCATATATTTT.

This rearrangement joins TRBV4-2 to TRBJ2-5; 9 bases fit TRBD2. Trimming cost V 3 bases and J 1 base; bases outside gene matches: 6. Germline lookup yields CDR1 LGHNA and CDR2 YNFKEQ. This CDR3 has 16 amino acids. CDR3 loop: CASSHGQAGGQETQYF. CDR3 in DNA: TGTGCCAGCAGCCATGGACAAGCGGGGGGCCAAGAGACCCAGTACTTC.